This TCR beta chain emerged from a study of CD8 T cells in Susac syndrome. Study-wide background: Within the group of sequenced Susac syndrome patients, five or six had active disease and 8 or 9 were in remission.

When the RNA was reverse transcribed, random hexamers were used with an input of about 0.45 to 1 ug. TCRdb reprocessed the immunoSEQ multiplex PCR reads via MiXCR and lists one record per CDR3 protein. The repertoire holds more than 150,000 distinct CDR3 sequences, with approximately 95% as singletons. Germline V gene lookup returns CDR1 SGDLS and CDR2 YYNGEE. This CDR3 has 17 residues. V shed 0 bases, J shed 2 bases, and the junction held 4 bases outside the gene matches. Sequencing targeted TCR beta in blood CD8+ and CD4+ T cells. Sequenced sample: CD4+ T cells from PBMCs. The TCR sequence derives from a human donor with Susac syndrome. The chain carries TRBV9 and TRBJ2-1; TRBD1 aligns across 11 bases. The CDR3 nucleotides read TGTGCCAGCAGCGTAGGGGTGGGACAGGGGGCCTACAATGAGCAGTTCTTC. Translating it yields CASSVGVGQGAYNEQFF.